The 28 T cell receptor beta chains presented below share a single source sample, sequenced in a study of T-cell reconstitution after alpha-beta-depleted transplantation in children. Unique molecular identifiers tagged the TCRbeta library. TCRdb itself ran the PCR reads through MiXCR, one entry per CDR3 protein. The sample contains about 980,000 distinct CDR3 sequences, 25% to 30% of which appear only once. The specimen comprised PBMCs, mostly from graft donor cells, sampled 360 days after TCRalphabeta/CD19-depleted stem cell transplant. These receptors all come from a boy under three years old who had a stem cell transplant for SCID, so the T cells may come from the graft donor.

The CDR3 region has the DNA TGTGCCAGCAGCTTATATAGCCAAAACATTCAGTACTTC. Translation gives CASSLYSQNIQYF. The J gene is TRBJ2-4, the V gene TRBV7-2; D is uncertain. V lost 2 bases and J 5 bases, leaving 7 bases between the germline ends. The CDR3 is 13 residues long. Germline CDR1 and CDR2: SGHTA and FQGNSA.

This chain links TRBV4-3 with TRBJ1-1; D remains ambiguous. V lost 0 bases, J lost 4 bases, and 12 bases lay in between. The CDR3 is 15 residues long. The germline gives CDR1 LGHNA, CDR2 YSLEER. The CDR3 here is CASSQDEEIGTEAFF. CDR3 in DNA: TGCGCCAGCAGCCAAGACGAGGAAATAGGCACTGAAGCTTTCTTT.

The table lists this clonotype with a few counts. V gene TRBV3-1 combines with J gene TRBJ2-1, with 13 bases fitting TRBD2. V gave up 3 bases and J gave up 2 bases; unmatched junction bases: 16. CDR1 and CDR2 (germline): LGHDT, YNNKEL (reference sequence). CDR3 length: 21 residues. This CDR3 is CASSHPTLLAGGPYPYNEQFF. The DNA of the CDR3 is TGTGCCAGCAGCCACCCAACGCTACTAGCGGGGGGGCCTTATCCCTACAATGAGCAGTTCTTC.

The rearrangement uses TRBV5-1 and TRBJ2-2; tentative D call: TRBD1 (6 bases). Germline V CDR1 and CDR2: SGHRS, YFSETQ. Trimming took off 6 bases at V and 2 bases at J, with 11 bases between the two ends. The CDR3 is 14 amino acids. The CDR3 DNA follows: TGCGCCAGCACTGGGACAACCAACACCGGGGAGCTGTTTTTT. Translating gives CASTGTTNTGELFF.

The chain joins TRBV7-8 to TRBJ2-5; a possible D gene is TRBD1 (6 bases). Trimming took off 1 base at V and 0 bases at J, with 12 bases between the two ends. CDR1 is SGHVS and CDR2 is FQNEAQ in the germline V gene. CDR3 size: 16 residues. In DNA form, the CDR3 reads TGTGCCAGCAGCTTAGTAGGTTGGGACAACCAAGAGACCCAGTACTTC. This encodes CASSLVGWDNQETQYF.

This clonotype turned up a few times. V is TRBV12-3 or TRBV12-4 and J is TRBJ2-5; tentatively, D is TRBD1 (6 bases). This CDR3 contains 13 residues. Trimming left V 7 bases short and J 3 bases short, with 12 bases between. This CDR3 is CASNNQGKETQYF. In nucleotides, the CDR3 is TGTGCCAGCAACAACCAGGGGAAAGAGACCCAGTACTTC.

J is TRBJ1-5 and V is TRBV9; 8 positions match TRBD1. CDR1 SGDLS and CDR2 YYNGEE come from the germline V gene. Trimming took 0 bases from V and 5 from J; bases not matched to a gene: 10. The CDR3 contains 17 residues. The CDR3 coding sequence is TGTGCCAGCAGCGTAGGCGGTACAGGGGGTTTCGATCAGCCCCAGCATTTT. Its translation is CASSVGGTGGFDQPQHF.

This rearrangement joins TRBV6-2 or TRBV6-3 to TRBJ2-5, with 7 bases matching TRBD1. The length of the CDR3 is 15 residues. J was trimmed by 5 bases and V by 6 bases; bases with no gene match: 12. CDR1 and CDR2 from the germline V gene are MNHEY and SVGEGT. The DNA of the CDR3 is TGTGCCAGCAGCACGGTGACAGGGTCGAGGGAGACCCAGTACTTC. Residues: CASSTVTGSRETQYF.

This clonotype has more than one count but fewer than ten. This chain uses TRBV5-1 with TRBJ1-6, with a possible D match to TRBD1 (5 bases). The germline V gene encodes CDR1 SGHRS and CDR2 YFSETQ. Trimming removed 1 base at V and 11 bases at J, with 13 bases between. The CDR3 loop spans 14 amino acids. DNA of the CDR3: TGCGCCAGCAGCTTGAAAACGGGGGGACCACCCCTCCACTTT. This gives the protein CASSLKTGGPPLHF.

This chain joins TRBV12-3 or TRBV12-4 and TRBJ2-1, with 9 positions matching TRBD2. V was clipped by 3 bases and J by 8 bases; unmatched bases: 11. This CDR3 region has 16 residues. CDR3 in amino acids: CASSLGPAGGPYEQFF. Here the CDR3 DNA reads TGTGCCAGCAGTTTGGGCCCGGCGGGGGGGCCCTATGAGCAGTTCTTC.

The chain combines TRBV6-1 with TRBJ1-5; perhaps TRBD1 as D (6 bases). The V and J ends lost 5 bases and 4 bases respectively, with 12 bases between them. The CDR3 consists of 14 residues. The germline CDR1 and CDR2 sequences are MNHNS and SASEGT. In DNA, the CDR3 is TGTGCCAGCAGTCAATATAGGGGGAATCAGCCCCAGCATTTT. Protein: CASSQYRGNQPQHF.

The rearrangement joins TRBV28 to TRBJ1-2; D is undetermined. Trimming took off 4 bases at V and 14 bases at J, with 17 bases between the two ends. The germline V gene encodes CDR1 MDHEN and CDR2 SYDVKM. The CDR3 spans 12 residues. CDR3 in amino acids: CASSWEQTPKTF. CDR3 DNA: TGTGCCAGCAGTTGGGAACAGACACCTAAGACCTTC.

The table lists this clonotype with a few counts. CDR3 DNA sequence: TGTGCCAGCAGTTTCCGACGGATAGGGTACACAGATACGCAGTATTTT. It yields the protein CASSFRRIGYTDTQYF. The rearrangement uses TRBV12-3 or TRBV12-4 and TRBJ2-3; D is ambiguous. Between the trimmed V and J ends, which lost 3 bases and 2 bases, there was a span of 15 bases. CDR3 length: 16 amino acids.

Comments on this clonotype: An end of the junction differs from the germline gene, which may be a read error. The chain combines TRBV7-4 with TRBJ2-4; no definite D call. Per the germline V gene, CDR1 is SGHVT and CDR2 is SQSDAQ. The CDR3 has 8 amino acids. This CDR3 reads CATNIQYF. The CDR3 nucleotides are TGTGCCACAAACATTCAGTACTTC.

There are a few counts of this clonotype. The chain employs TRBV21-1 and TRBJ2-5; the DNA was not compared with TRBD1, the D call given in the table. TRBV21-1 is a known pseudogene. The CDR3 has 14 amino acids. CDR3 amino acids: CASSRMDRKETQYF. CDR3 bases: TGTGCCAGCAGCAGGATGGACAGGAAAGAGACCCAGTACTTC.

This sequence joins TRBV19 and TRBJ1-1, with TRBD1 as a possible D gene (5 bases). The CDR3 runs to 13 residues. Germline assignment: CDR1 LNHDA and CDR2 SQIVND (reference sequence). The ends were cut back, 3 bases at V and 3 bases at J, with 8 bases in the middle. The DNA of the CDR3 is TGTGCCAGTAGTATGGCAGGGCACACTGAAGCTTTCTTT. Translating it yields CASSMAGHTEAFF.

V gene TRBV9 combines with J gene TRBJ2-2, with D possibly called TRBD1 or TRBD2 (6 bases each). The V and J ends lost 2 bases and 0 bases respectively, with 11 bases between them. The length of the CDR3 is 16 residues. Germline V lookup: CDR1 SGDLS, CDR2 YYNGEE. The CDR3 DNA sequence: TGTGCCAGCAGCGTCCGGGGGCAAACGAACACCGGGGAGCTGTTTTTT. Its translation: CASSVRGQTNTGELFF.

This clonotype was counted a few times. As DNA, the CDR3 is TGTGCCAGCAGTTTTGACTGGGGAAGGGACACAGATACGCAGTATTTT. Its translation is CASSFDWGRDTDTQYF. The chain joins TRBV27 to TRBJ2-3; D remains unclear. The ends were cut back, 3 bases at V and 2 bases at J, with 15 bases in the middle. The length of the CDR3 is 16 residues. The germline gives CDR1 MNHEY, CDR2 SMNVEV (reference sequence).

This chain uses TRBV5-1 with TRBJ2-5, with TRBD1 matching 8 bases. The V and J ends lost 0 bases and 5 bases, in that order; junction bases with no gene match: 6. The CDR3 runs to 15 residues. CDR1 is SGHRS, CDR2 YFSETQ, per germline. As DNA, the CDR3 is TGCGCCAGCAGCTTGGCAGACAGGGGAGGTGAGACCCAGTACTTC. The encoded protein is CASSLADRGGETQYF.

The CDR3 sequence: CASSVDLLIGELFF. CDR3 nucleotide sequence: TGTGCCAGCAGCGTCGATCTCCTGATCGGGGAGCTGTTTTTT. The gene calls are TRBV9 and TRBJ2-2; D unclear. V shed 2 bases and J shed 7 bases, with 12 bases lying between them. Per germline, CDR1 SGDLS and CDR2 YYNGEE. The CDR3 is made up of 14 amino acids.

This clonotype was seen only a few times. The rearrangement links TRBV10-3 to TRBJ2-1, with a possible D match to TRBD1 (5 bases). This CDR3 is 13 amino acids long. Trimming took off 5 bases at V and 7 bases at J, with 12 bases between the two ends. Looked up from germline, CDR1 is ENHRY and CDR2 is SYGVKD. CDR3 in DNA: TGTGCCATCAGTCCAGGGATGAGAAATGAGCAGTTCTTC. It yields the protein CAISPGMRNEQFF.

J is TRBJ2-5 and V is TRBV12-3 or TRBV12-4; maybe TRBD2 (5 bases). This CDR3 is built from 15 residues. The ends were cut back, 4 bases at V and 2 bases at J, with 14 bases in the middle. CDR3 region: CASSSLGREQETQYF. The CDR3 DNA is TGTGCCAGCAGTTCCCTCGGACGGGAACAAGAGACCCAGTACTTC.

The rearrangement uses TRBV2 and TRBJ2-7; unclear D gene. CDR3 length: 14 residues. V lost 3 bases and J 0 bases, leaving 9 bases between the germline ends. Germline CDR1 and CDR2: SNHLY and FYNNEI. In DNA form, the CDR3 reads TGTGCCAGCAGTGATCAAGGCCTCTCCTACGAGCAGTACTTC. Translated, it gives CASSDQGLSYEQYF.

The chain combines TRBV4-3 with TRBJ2-3; D gene ambiguous. Trimming pared 0 bases from V and 4 bases from J, leaving 11 bases between. The CDR3 totals 15 residues. Germline V gives CDR1 LGHNA, CDR2 YSLEER. CDR3 loop: CASSQDQKAADTQYF. The CDR3 DNA is TGCGCCAGCAGCCAAGACCAGAAGGCCGCAGATACGCAGTATTTT.

The rearrangement links TRBV7-2 to TRBJ2-7, with 8 bases that match TRBD1. This CDR3 has 14 amino acids. The V gene end was trimmed by 2 bases and the J gene end by 3 bases; junction bases not matched to a gene: 3. Germline assignment: CDR1 SGHTA and CDR2 FQGNSA. CDR3 amino acids: CASSLRDRNYEQYF. Written as DNA, the CDR3 is TGTGCCAGCAGCTTAAGGGACAGGAACTACGAGCAGTACTTC.

This chain links TRBV7-9 with TRBJ2-1, with a tentative D call TRBD2 (6 bases). The ends were cut back, 4 bases at V and 1 base at J, with 14 bases in the middle. The CDR3 is made up of 16 amino acids. The germline gives CDR1 SEHNR, CDR2 FQNEAQ (reference sequence). The CDR3 region has the DNA TGTGCCAGCAGCTCGCCGGGACTCAGGTCCTACAATGAGCAGTTCTTC. Translation: CASSSPGLRSYNEQFF.

V usage is TRBV7-9 and J usage is TRBJ2-2, with TRBD2 as a possible D gene (6 bases). The CDR3 length is 17 residues. Trimming shortened V by 5 bases and J by 0 bases, and 16 bases separated the two germline ends. The germline gives CDR1 SEHNR, CDR2 FQNEAQ (reference sequence). Here the CDR3 reads CASSRASGLANTGELFF. DNA of the CDR3: TGTGCCAGCAGCCGAGCGTCGGGACTCGCGAACACCGGGGAGCTGTTTTTT.

The table lists this clonotype with many counts. The chain links TRBV28 to TRBJ2-1; D may be TRBD1 or TRBD2 (5 bases each). CDR1 and CDR2 (germline): MDHEN, SYDVKM. The ends were cut back, 7 bases at V and 0 bases at J, with 10 bases in the middle. The CDR3 spans 14 residues. CDR3 nucleotide sequence: TGTGCCAGCACGGCAGGGAGCTCCTACAATGAGCAGTTCTTC. Its protein is CASTAGSSYNEQFF.